The rows below give T cell receptor beta chains drawn from one sample of a study of blood T cells in healthy people across ages. TCRdb ran MiXCR on the 5' RACE reads and lists one entry per CDR3 protein. There are under 1,000,000 distinct CDR3 sequences in the sample; about 45% occur only once, and 15% to 20% lies in the top ten. The sequenced material came from blood. These receptors were collected from a man of 80 years or more in good health. CDR3s include the opening cysteine and the closing phenylalanine or tryptophan. The order of the fields is V gene, J gene, D gene, clone size, CDR3 DNA, CDR3 protein. A D gene is named only where the DNA matches it firmly. The size of a clone is reported for some rows only, either as once, few or many, or as a class for expanded clones.

TRBV5-4	TRBJ2-1	TRBD2	-	TGTGCCAGCAGCTTGTCCGGGAGGGCCTGGAATGAGCAGTTCTTC	CASSLSGRAWNEQFF
TRBV6-2/TRBV6-3	TRBJ2-1	TRBD1	-	TGTGCCAGCAGACCATACAGGGGCTACAATGAGCAGTTCTTC	CASRPYRGYNEQFF
TRBV20-1	TRBJ2-1	-	-	TGCAGTGCTAGAGATCTTGTGGGCAATGAGCAGTTCTTC	CSARDLVGNEQFF
TRBV28	TRBJ2-5	-	-	TGTGCCAGCAGTTTTAAAGGGGGTTGGCAAGAGACCCAGTACTTC	CASSFKGGWQETQYF
TRBV6-1	TRBJ1-2	-	-	TGTGCCAGCAGTACGGGGAGGGGAAGTCTTGGCTACACCTTC	CASSTGRGSLGYTF
TRBV7-2	TRBJ1-5	-	few	TGTGCCAGCAGCTTATCATTCAGCAATCAGCCCCAGCATTTT	CASSLSFSNQPQHF
TRBV12-3/TRBV12-4	TRBJ2-3	-	many	TGTGCCAGCAGCCCAGACACGACTAGCACAGATACGCAGTATTTT	CASSPDTTSTDTQYF
TRBV7-9	TRBJ2-7	TRBD2	-	TGTGCCAGCAGCTTGGGGGGTGCGGGAGCTAGATCCTACGAGCAGTACTTC	CASSLGGAGARSYEQYF
TRBV5-5	TRBJ1-2	-	-	TGTGCCAGCAGCTCAGGATTCGGGGGACCCACGGACTATGGCTACACCTTC	CASSSGFGGPTDYGYTF
TRBV24-1	TRBJ2-3	-	-	TGTGCCACCAGTGTCTCGGGCGCGGGCACAGATACGCAGTATTTT	CATSVSGAGTDTQYF
TRBV28	TRBJ2-7	-	-	TGTGCCAGCAGTTCCGGAAACTACGAGCAGTACTTC	CASSSGNYEQYF
TRBV24-1	TRBJ2-1	TRBD1	few	TGTGCCACCAGTGATTCGGGACAGGGAGGCAATGAGCAGTTCTTC	CATSDSGQGGNEQFF
TRBV30	TRBJ1-2	TRBD1	many	TGTGCCTGGAACACAGGGGCGGACTATGGCTACACCTTC	CAWNTGADYGYTF
TRBV15	TRBJ2-4	TRBD1	few	TGTGCCACCAGCAGAGCGTCAGGGACAGGGGCGATCCTAGCCAAAAACATTCAGTACTTC	CATSRASGTGAILAKNIQYF
TRBV7-9	TRBJ1-1	TRBD1	once	TGTGCCAGCAGGGCACGGGACAGGGGGTTTAACACTGAAGCTTTCTTT	CASRARDRGFNTEAFF
TRBV20-1	TRBJ2-3	TRBD2	-	TGCAGTGCTGGGGTGCGGGAGGTTGGCACAGATACGCAGTATTTT	CSAGVREVGTDTQYF
TRBV5-1	TRBJ2-5	-	once	TGCGCCAGCAGCTCTGACGGGACGAAACAAGAGACCCAGTACTTC	CASSSDGTKQETQYF
TRBV4-3	TRBJ2-1	TRBD2	-	TGCGCCAGCAGCCAAGACTGGAGCGGGGGGTACAATGAGCAGTTCTTC	CASSQDWSGGYNEQFF
TRBV12-3/TRBV12-4	TRBJ2-3	-	-	TGTGCCAGCAGTTCTTATCCTCTAGATCCCACAGATACGCAGTATTTT	CASSSYPLDPTDTQYF
TRBV7-3	TRBJ2-2	-	-	TGTGCCAGCAGCTTAGCGGCTAGCCCGAACACCGGGGAGCTGTTTTTT	CASSLAASPNTGELFF
TRBV10-3	TRBJ2-5	-	-	TGTGCCATCAGCCTCGGACAGACCCGGGAGACCCAGTACTTC	CAISLGQTRETQYF
TRBV5-1	TRBJ2-1	TRBD2	-	TGCGCCAGCAGCTTTTCCAGCGGGCGGGGGAATGAGCAGTTCTTC	CASSFSSGRGNEQFF
TRBV11-2	TRBJ2-5	TRBD1	-	TGTGCCAGCAGCTGGACAGGGGAAGGGACCCAGTACTTC	CASSWTGEGTQYF
TRBV27	TRBJ2-1	TRBD1	few	TGTGCCAGCGTACCCCACGGACAGGGCTTCTACAATGAGCAGTTCTTC	CASVPHGQGFYNEQFF
TRBV5-6	TRBJ1-2	-	few	TGTGCCAGCAGCTGGGGGACGGATAACTATGGCTACACCTTC	CASSWGTDNYGYTF
TRBV19	TRBJ1-4	-	few	TGTGCCAGTAGTACAGGACGAAGGCCAGGGGCAACTAATGAAAAACTGTTTTTT	CASSTGRRPGATNEKLFF
TRBV7-3	TRBJ2-5	-	-	TGTGCCAGCAGCTTAGGGATGGGGGACAATAAGCAGTACTTC	CASSLGMGDNKQYF
TRBV5-1	TRBJ1-6	-	-	TGCGCCAGCAGCGGTTTCCCGGGTTCACCCCTCCACTTT	CASSGFPGSPLHF
TRBV5-1	TRBJ2-2	-	-	TGCGCCAGCAGCTTGGCCAGGGTAACCGGGGAGCTGTTTTTT	CASSLARVTGELFF
TRBV29-1	TRBJ2-1	TRBD1	-	TGCAGCGCTGACAGGGGGGCAAACAATGAGCAGTTCTTC	CSADRGANNEQFF
TRBV12-3/TRBV12-4	TRBJ2-7	TRBD2	-	TGTGCCAGCACTTCGGGACTATACTTC	CASTSGLYF
TRBV10-2	TRBJ2-7	-	-	TGCGCCAGCAGTGAGTCTCGCAACTACGAGCAGTACTTC	CASSESRNYEQYF
TRBV18	TRBJ2-1	-	-	TGTGCCAGCTCCAAGAGTGGCGGGGAGAATGAGCAGTTCTTC	CASSKSGGENEQFF
TRBV7-2	TRBJ2-5	-	few	TGTGCCAGCAGCTACCCCTTGGGGGGCCAAGAGACCCAGTACTTC	CASSYPLGGQETQYF
TRBV7-9	TRBJ2-7	-	few	TGTGCCAGCAGCTTCGACAGTGGGTACGAGCAGTACTTC	CASSFDSGYEQYF
TRBV7-9	TRBJ2-1	-	-	TGTGCCAGCAGCTTAAGTAGCCCTTGGGATGAGCAGTTCTTC	CASSLSSPWDEQFF
TRBV9	TRBJ2-5	TRBD1	-	TGTGCCAGCAGCCGCGGACAGGGGGCATTTGAGACCCAGTACTTC	CASSRGQGAFETQYF
TRBV14	TRBJ2-1	TRBD2	-	TGTGCCAGCAGCCCATTAGCGGGAGTCCATAGCACCTGGCTCTACAATGAGCAGTTCTTC	CASSPLAGVHSTWLYNEQFF
TRBV9	TRBJ2-2	-	once	TGTGCCAGCAGCGTAGCGGGGTCTTATCAGAACACCGGGGAGCTGTTTTTT	CASSVAGSYQNTGELFF
TRBV30	TRBJ1-6	TRBD1	-	TGTGCCTGGAGTCGGGACAGGGTACCACCCCTCCACTTT	CAWSRDRVPPLHF
TRBV27	TRBJ2-1	TRBD2	-	TGTGCCAGCAGTTACCCTACGACTAGCGGCTCCAACAATGAGCAGTTCTTC	CASSYPTTSGSNNEQFF
TRBV7-2	TRBJ2-3	-	-	TGTGCCAGCAGCCTCGGCCTGTTTCAGGGTATAGATACGCAGTATTTT	CASSLGLFQGIDTQYF
TRBV6-5	TRBJ2-7	TRBD1	few	TGTGCCAGCAGAAGACCGGGACAGGGGAGTTACGAGCAGTACTTC	CASRRPGQGSYEQYF
TRBV20-1	TRBJ2-1	TRBD2	few	TGCAGTGCGGCGGGGACTAGCGGGAGACGCTCGGTGAATGAGCAGTTCTTC	CSAAGTSGRRSVNEQFF
TRBV10-3	TRBJ2-7	-	-	TGTGCCATCAGTCCAGGGGAAGAGAGCGAGCAGTACTTC	CAISPGEESEQYF
TRBV5-1	TRBJ2-2	-	-	TGCGCCAGCAGCTCGGGACTCAACACCGGGGAGCTGTTTTTT	CASSSGLNTGELFF
TRBV4-3	TRBJ1-6	-	-	TGCGCCAGCAGACAACTTGCGGGGGCGTATGATTCACCCCTCCACTTT	CASRQLAGAYDSPLHF
TRBV7-9	TRBJ2-7	TRBD2	-	TGTGCCAGCAGCGATGGGACTACCCAACATATCGACGAGCAGTACTTC	CASSDGTTQHIDEQYF
TRBV29-1	TRBJ2-5	-	many	TGCAGCGTTGACCCGGACAGTAGCGAGACCCAGTACTTC	CSVDPDSSETQYF
TRBV29-1	TRBJ1-2	-	-	TGCAGCGTTGAAAGGGCCCGCTATGGCTACACCTTC	CSVERARYGYTF
TRBV5-1	TRBJ2-7	-	few	TGCGCCAGCAGCTTGGCAATCGGGGACGCCTACGAGCAGTACTTC	CASSLAIGDAYEQYF